Below, 32 T cell receptor beta chains from the same sample are listed, as sequenced in a study of T cells in Graves' hyperthyroidism and ophthalmopathy (dated by TCRdb to about 2019). The library relied on multiplex PCR. Sequencer: Illumina HiSeq 2000. The TCR beta CDR3 regions were amplified from the RNA transcripts. The first round of RT-PCR for the TCR CDR3 was performed with the HTBI primer set and the Qiagen OneStep RT-PCR kit. The public reads were quality trimmed at Q25 with fastp and then assembled into clones with MiXCR by TCRdb, keeping productive beta chains. One record per CDR3 amino acid sequence lists the most common genes and DNA. The sample table shows around 97,000 distinct CDR3 sequences, and 47% are seen once. About 25% of the sample rests with the top ten. Specimen: blood. The receptors originated from a man aged 35-49 years with Graves' hyperthyroidism.

Comment on this clonotype: At one of its ends the junction is not consistent with the germline gene, which may arise from a read error. V and J are TRBV7-2 and TRBJ1-1, with a tentative D call TRBD1 (5 bases). Germline CDR1 is SGHTA and CDR2 is FQGNSA. The CDR3 runs 15 residues. The CDR3 is CASSIDGGRNTEAFF. CDR3 in DNA: TGCGCCAGCAGCATTGATGGGGGTCGGAACACTGAAGCTTTCTTT. Supplemented by reference TRBV7-2 and TRBJ1-1, the full variable domain reads GAGVSQSPSNKVTEKGKDVELRCDPISGHTALYWYRQSLGQGLEFLIYFQGNSAPDKSGLPSDRFSAERTGGSVSTLTIQRTQQEDSAVYLCASSIDGGRNTEAFFGQGTRLTVV.

V usage is TRBV5-1 and J usage is TRBJ1-2, with a tentative D call TRBD1 (5 bases). The CDR3 is 15 amino acids. In germline, CDR1 is SGHRS, CDR2 YFSETQ. V was clipped by 7 bases and J by 3 bases, with 19 bases between them. As DNA, the CDR3 is TGCGCCAGCGGCCCCGGCAGGGAGAGTTACTATGGCTACACCTTC. This translates into CASGPGRESYYGYTF.

This clonotype appeared many times. The V and J genes are TRBV5-1 and TRBJ2-1; D ambiguous. Looked up from germline, CDR1 is SGHRS and CDR2 is YFSETQ. The CDR3 is 15 residues long. Deletions cut 4 bases from V and 0 bases from J, with 11 bases between. CDR3 amino acids: CASSPLDASYNEQFF. The CDR3 DNA reads TGCGCCAGCAGCCCTCTTGATGCCTCCTACAATGAGCAGTTCTTC.

At least ten counts were recorded for this clonotype. The V call is TRBV10-3, the J call TRBJ2-3; TRBD2 aligns across 15 bases. CDR3 length equals 16 residues. Per the germline V gene, CDR1 is ENHRY and CDR2 is SYGVKD. V dropped 6 bases and J dropped 3; count of bases not matched to a gene: 4. The DNA of the CDR3 is TGTGCCATCAGACCGGGACTAGCGGGGGGAACAGATACGCAGTATTTT. Amino acid sequence: CAIRPGLAGGTDTQYF.

This chain joins TRBV11-2 and TRBJ2-7; 9 nucleotides align to TRBD2. The CDR3 is 13 residues long. The junction had 6 bases not matched to a gene; V was cut back by 5 bases and J by 7 bases. From germline, CDR1 is SGHAT and CDR2 FQNNGV. The CDR3 DNA sequence: TGTGCCAGCAGCCCCGGGACTAGCATAGAGCAGTACTTC. It specifies CASSPGTSIEQYF.

This clonotype was observed many times. The V and J genes are TRBV7-9 and TRBJ2-2; the D is unclear. The V and J ends lost 6 bases and 4 bases respectively, with 18 bases between them. CDR3 length equals 16 residues. Germline CDR1 is SEHNR and CDR2 is FQNEAQ (reference sequence). The chain's CDR3 is CASSLGSIDLTGELFF. DNA of the CDR3: TGTGCCAGCAGTCTGGGCAGCATCGACCTCACCGGGGAGCTGTTTTTT.

This clonotype was recorded only once. Its ends do not fully match the called genes, so a read error is possible. V is TRBV7-2 and J is TRBJ1-6; no clear D gene. The CDR3 has 16 amino acids. Germline-derived CDR1 and CDR2 are SGHTA and FQGNSA. The CDR3 loop reads CASSFSQPGTNSPLHF. In nucleotides, the CDR3 is TGTGCCAGCAGCTTTAGTCAGCCGGGTACGAATTCACCCCTCCACTTC.

This clonotype was observed at least ten times. The chain has TRBV12-3 or TRBV12-4 and TRBJ2-3; 11 bases agree with TRBD2. This CDR3 has 14 residues. Trimming cost V 6 bases and J 6 bases; bases outside gene matches: 5. The CDR3 sequence: CASSLSGGGDTQYF. The CDR3 region has the DNA TGTGCCAGCAGCCTTAGCGGGGGGGGCGATACGCAGTATTTT.

As regards this clonotype: The final CDR3 position lacks the conserved phenylalanine or tryptophan, pointing to a likely read error. The CDR3 DNA is TGCAGCGGGCTCACCGACGGGTTGCGCACAGAAGCTTTCCTT. Translated: CSGLTDGLRTEAFL. The chain combines TRBV29-1 with TRBJ1-1; D unresolved. This CDR3 is built from 14 residues. The V gene lost 7 bases and the J gene lost 8 bases, with 23 bases spanning the gap. Germline CDR1 SQVTM, CDR2 ANQGSEA.

CDR3 loop: CAARLAADTQYF. CDR3 nucleotide sequence: TGTGCCGCCAGACTAGCGGCAGATACGCAGTATTTT. This chain links TRBV7-9 with TRBJ2-3; the match to TRBD2 covers 9 bases. Unmatched junction bases numbered 4, after V lost 11 bases and J lost 4 bases. The CDR3 has 12 residues. Germline CDR1 is SEHNR and CDR2 is FQNEAQ (reference sequence).

The CDR3 sequence: CSVEVGGLDLQPQHF. CDR3 DNA sequence: TGCAGCGTTGAAGTAGGGGGCTTGGATTTGCAGCCCCAGCATTTT. The chain links TRBV29-1 to TRBJ1-5, with 7 bases matching TRBD1. Germline V lookup: CDR1 SQVTM, CDR2 ANQGSEA. The J segment lost 7 bases and the V segment lost 1 base, leaving 10 bases of the junction unmatched. The CDR3 is 15 residues long.

The chain links TRBV29-1 to TRBJ2-1, with TRBD2 identical over 11 bases. CDR3 length equals 15 residues. V lost 7 bases to trimming and J lost 1 base; unmatched junction nucleotides: 6. Germline CDR1 reads SQVTM; CDR2 reads ANQGSEA. CDR3 sequence: CSDSGGARSYNEQFF. CDR3 DNA sequence: TGCAGCGATAGCGGGGGGGCAAGGTCCTACAATGAGCAGTTCTTC.

J is TRBJ1-5 and V is TRBV19; 10 bases line up with TRBD1. Germline V gene lookup returns CDR1 LNHDA and CDR2 SQIVND (reference sequence). The CDR3 is 13 residues long. The V gene end was trimmed by 9 bases and the J gene end by 11 bases; junction bases not matched to a gene: 10. For the CDR3, the DNA is TGTGCCAGCCGGGACAGGGGATCGGAGACCCAGCATTTT. Residues: CASRDRGSETQHF.

The gene calls are TRBV28 and TRBJ2-3; D is possibly TRBD1 or TRBD2 (5 bases each). The CDR3 runs 14 residues. The germline V gene has CDR1 MDHEN and CDR2 SYDVKM. Between the trimmed V and J ends, which lost 9 bases and 4 bases, there was a span of 17 bases. CDR3 amino acids: CASTSGPGPDTQYF. The CDR3 DNA reads as TGTGCCAGTACCTCGGGACCGGGGCCAGATACGCAGTATTTT.

This clonotype was seen ten or more times. The chain recombines TRBV7-9 with TRBJ2-1; 8 nucleotides agree with TRBD1. This CDR3 is built from 17 residues. Germline V gene sequence: CDR1 SEHNR, CDR2 FQNEAQ (reference sequence). Trimming at V came to 0 bases and at J to 6 bases, leaving 10 bases not matched to a gene. The chain's CDR3 is CASSLARRQGRLNEQFF. For the CDR3, the DNA is TGTGCCAGCAGCTTAGCGAGGAGACAGGGGCGTCTCAATGAGCAGTTCTTC.

This clonotype was observed at least ten times. The genes are TRBV6-5 and TRBJ2-3; TRBD2 matches at 7 bases. Per the germline V gene, CDR1 is MNHEY and CDR2 is SVGAGI. The J segment lost 2 bases and the V segment lost 5 bases, leaving 1 base of the junction unmatched. The CDR3 length is 13 residues. Written as DNA, the CDR3 is TGTGCCAGCAGTCGGGACTACACAGATACGCAGTATTTT. As protein: CASSRDYTDTQYF.

Details on this clonotype: This CDR3 is missing its conserved last phenylalanine or tryptophan, likely due to a read error. The genes are TRBV2 and TRBJ2-5; no clear D. Germline V gene lookup returns CDR1 SNHLY and CDR2 FYNNEI. The CDR3 contains 14 residues. Here the CDR3 reads CASRYLGPQGTQYL. CDR3 DNA: TGTGCCAGCAGATACCTAGGTCCTCAAGGGACCCAGTACCTC.

This clonotype occurred many times. The chain links TRBV2 to TRBJ2-7; 9 nucleotides line up with TRBD1. This CDR3 is 18 amino acids long. Germline CDR1 reads SNHLY; CDR2 reads FYNNEI. V was clipped by 3 bases and J by 0 bases; unmatched bases: 12. The CDR3 DNA reads TGTGCCAGCAGTGAGTCACTCTTTGTGACAGGGGGCTCCTACGAGCAGTACTTC. The encoded protein is CASSESLFVTGGSYEQYF.

This clonotype was observed a handful of times. The V gene is TRBV5-1, the J gene TRBJ2-1; 11 bases fit TRBD2. CDR1 and CDR2 from the germline V gene are SGHRS and YFSETQ. This CDR3 region has 21 residues. The J segment lost 0 bases and the V segment lost 0 bases, leaving 14 bases of the junction unmatched. This CDR3 reads CASSLASNLAGGSSSYNEQFF. The CDR3 nucleotides are TGCGCCAGCAGCTTGGCTTCTAATCTAGCGGGGGGCTCAAGCTCCTACAATGAGCAGTTCTTC.

With respect to this clonotype: At one end the junction does not follow the germline gene, possibly because of a read error. The CDR3 reads CASSEGYEQCF. In nucleotides, the CDR3 is TGCGCCAGCAGCGAAGGATACGAGCAGTGCTTC. V and J are TRBV7-8 and TRBJ2-7, with D hard to call. Germline V CDR1 and CDR2: SGHVS, FQNEAQ. CDR3 size: 11 residues.

This clonotype came up a few times. The J gene is TRBJ2-2, the V gene TRBV24-1; no clear D gene. V dropped 5 bases and J dropped 3 bases, with 3 bases sitting between them. The CDR3 consists of 12 residues. Germline V gene sequence: CDR1 KGHDR, CDR2 SFDVKD. For the CDR3, the DNA is TGTGCCACCAGTGCATACACCGGGGAGCTGTTTTTT. It codes for CATSAYTGELFF.

The rearrangement uses TRBV3-1 and TRBJ1-1, with 9 positions matching TRBD1. Germline CDR1 is LGHDT and CDR2 is YNNKEL (reference sequence). Trimming at V came to 4 bases and at J to 0 bases, leaving 6 bases not matched to a gene. This CDR3 is 16 amino acids long. CDR3 region: CASSPRQGGLNTEAFF. In DNA, the CDR3 is TGTGCCAGCAGCCCTCGACAGGGGGGACTGAACACTGAAGCTTTCTTT.

The table lists this clonotype with many counts. The DNA for the CDR3 is TGTGCCACCAGTGCCCTAGATCGGGAGCTGTTTTTT. It translates to CATSALDRELFF. The genes are TRBV24-1 and TRBJ2-2; D call uncertain. Germline CDR1 is KGHDR and CDR2 is SFDVKD. The CDR3 consists of 12 residues. V lost 5 bases and J lost 9, with 9 bases in between.

This rearrangement joins TRBV7-9 to TRBJ2-6, with D perhaps TRBD1 (5 bases). V shed 5 bases and J shed 0 bases, with 8 bases lying between them. The CDR3 is made up of 15 amino acids. In germline, CDR1 is SEHNR, CDR2 FQNEAQ (reference sequence). This chain's CDR3 is CASSAGCSGANVLTF. The CDR3 region has the DNA TGTGCCAGCAGCGCAGGGTGCTCTGGGGCCAACGTCCTGACTTTC.

This clonotype appeared once. The conserved phenylalanine or tryptophan normally closing the CDR3 is absent here, so this likely arose from a read error. The limits of the CDR3 on the DNA are not certain, so only TCRdb's listed CDR3 is given. The V gene is TRBV5-1, the J gene TRBJ1-1; TRBD1 reflects the table's D call only, with no check against the DNA. Germline lookup yields CDR1 SGHRS and CDR2 YFSETQ. The CDR3 spans 15 residues, counting both ends. The CDR3 region is CASSLGQARNTEAFL.

Ten or more counts support this clonotype. This chain links TRBV5-6 with TRBJ2-1, with D perhaps matching TRBD2 (7 bases). V lost 4 bases, J lost 7 bases, and 18 bases lay in between. CDR3 length: 15 residues. Germline CDR1 SGHDT, CDR2 YYEEEE. This chain's CDR3 is CASSPGGGAPNEQFF. The CDR3 DNA follows: TGTGCCAGCAGCCCGGGTGGGGGGGCCCCAAATGAGCAGTTCTTC.

This clonotype has a count of ten or more. The chain joins TRBV5-4 to TRBJ2-3; maybe TRBD2 (6 bases). Germline CDR1 SGHNT, CDR2 YYREEE (reference sequence). This CDR3 is 15 amino acids long. V was trimmed by 0 bases and J by 1 base, leaving 9 bases between them. The CDR3 DNA reads as TGTGCCAGCAGCTTGGGGGGGGTGGGCACAGATACGCAGTATTTT. Translated, it gives CASSLGGVGTDTQYF.

This clonotype was observed a single time. This may be a read error, as it is one base from a much larger clone. The V gene is TRBV5-4, the J gene TRBJ1-1, with TRBD1 as a possible D gene (5 bases). V was clipped by 3 bases and J by 3 bases, with 15 bases between them. Germline V gives CDR1 SGHNT, CDR2 YYREEE (reference sequence). The CDR3 is 15 residues long. The CDR3 sequence is CASSYGDRTDTEAFF. The CDR3 bases are TGTGCCAGCAGCTACGGGGACCGTACGGACACTGAAGCTTTCTTT.

Remarks on this clonotype: One end of the junction is discordant with germline, which a read error may explain. The genes are TRBV20-1 and TRBJ1-5; D ambiguous. CDR1 and CDR2 (germline): DFQATT, SNEGSKA (reference sequence). CDR3 length equals 13 residues. The CDR3 nucleotides read TGCACTGCTCAGGACTATAGCAGTCAGCCCCAGCATTTT. Amino acid sequence: CTAQDYSSQPQHF.

This chain uses TRBV7-3 with TRBJ1-1; 9 bases agree with TRBD1. Germline CDR1 reads SGHTA; CDR2 reads FQGTGA. The CDR3 length is 18 residues. Trimming removed 5 bases from V and 0 bases from J; junction bases left unmatched: 13. The CDR3 loop reads CASSLYPTGGHMNTEAFF. The CDR3 bases are TGTGCCAGCAGCCTTTACCCGACAGGGGGTCACATGAACACTGAAGCTTTCTTT.

This clonotype was detected many times. The chain links TRBV29-1 to TRBJ2-7; tentatively, D is TRBD1 or TRBD2 (5 bases each). The CDR3 is 13 amino acids. V lost 5 bases, J lost 2 bases, and 13 bases lay in between. Germline CDR1 is SQVTM and CDR2 is ANQGSEA. The CDR3 loop reads CSVLTMGPYEQYF. CDR3 nucleotides: TGCAGCGTTCTGACAATGGGACCCTACGAGCAGTACTTC.

The chain recombines TRBV20-1 with TRBJ1-6; D remains ambiguous. CDR3 length: 13 amino acids. Trimming removed 8 bases from V and 9 bases from J, with 17 bases in between. Germline values: CDR1 DFQATT, CDR2 SNEGSKA (reference sequence). In DNA form, the CDR3 reads TGCAGTTTTCCCCGGCGGGGAGGTTCACCCCTCCACTTT. This sequence encodes CSFPRRGGSPLHF.